What follows are 16 T cell receptor beta chains derived from one specimen sequenced in a study of CD8+CD57+ T cells in acquired aplastic anemia. According to the study, genomic DNA was the template for TCR beta VDJ and CDR3 profiling. TCRdb itself ran the reads through MiXCR, one entry per CDR3 protein. The table records some 150,000 distinct CDR3 sequences, approximately 52% of them present only once. All sequencing subjects had displayed CD8+CD57+ cell expansion on flow cytometry. The sequenced sample was sorted CD4+, CD8+, or CD8+CD57+ T cells (not recorded which) from PBMCs. Source of these receptors: a human donor with aplastic anemia.

This clonotype appeared many times. This sequence joins TRBV4-1 and TRBJ2-6; D remains unclear. This CDR3 comprises 17 residues. Trimming left V 0 bases short and J 1 base short, with 10 bases between. Germline V gives CDR1 MGHRA, CDR2 YSYEKL. The CDR3: CASSQDPPSSGANVLTF. The CDR3 DNA reads TGCGCCAGCAGCCAAGATCCACCTAGTTCTGGGGCCAACGTCCTGACTTTC.

This clonotype has ten or more counts. The V call is TRBV19, the J call TRBJ1-1; D might be TRBD1 (5 bases). The CDR3 consists of 15 residues. Germline V gives CDR1 LNHDA, CDR2 SQIVND (reference sequence). V was cut by 2 bases and J by 1 base, with 11 bases left in between. The CDR3, as DNA: TGTGCCAGTAGTATATCTGGGACGGCGAACACTGAAGCTTTCTTT. This codes for CASSISGTANTEAFF.

This chain connects TRBV5-1 to TRBJ2-1; 9 nucleotides match TRBD2. V trimming: 2 bases; J trimming: 0 bases; junction bases outside the gene matches: 3. This CDR3 contains 16 residues. The germline gives CDR1 SGHRS, CDR2 YFSETQ. The chain's CDR3 is CASSLGRGGSYNEQFF. The CDR3 DNA sequence: TGCGCCAGCAGCTTAGGGCGGGGGGGCTCCTACAATGAGCAGTTCTTC. The full variable domain, in which reference TRBV5-1 and TRBJ2-1 provide the parts outside the CDR3, is KAGVTQTPRYLIKTRGQQVTLSCSPISGHRSVSWYQQTPGQGLQFLFEYFSETQRNKGNFPGRFSGRQFSNSRSEMNVSTLELGDSALYLCASSLGRGGSYNEQFFGPGTRLTVL.

This clonotype was counted only a few times. The chain carries TRBV7-2 and TRBJ2-5; D not certain. Trimming cost V 5 bases and J 3 bases, with 13 bases left between them. The CDR3 consists of 14 residues. The V gene's germline CDR1 is SGHTA and CDR2 FQGNSA. In DNA, the CDR3 is TGTGCCAGCAGCACCTTAGGCGGCAAAGAGACCCAGTACTTC. Translated: CASSTLGGKETQYF.

This chain joins TRBV5-6 and TRBJ2-7; the match to TRBD1 covers 10 bases. CDR1 and CDR2 from the germline V gene are SGHDT and YYEEEE. After removal of 0 bases from V and 2 bases from J, the junction contained 2 bases not matched to a gene. There are 15 residues in the CDR3. CDR3 sequence (DNA): TGTGCCAGCAGCTTGGGACAGGGGGCGGCCTACGAGCAGTACTTC. It translates to CASSLGQGAAYEQYF. Full variable domain (rest looked up from reference TRBV5-6 and TRBJ2-7): DAGVTQSPTHLIKTRGQQVTLRCSPKSGHDTVSWYQQALGQGPQFIFQYYEEEERQRGNFPDRFSGHQFPNYSSELNVNALLLGDSALYLCASSLGQGAAYEQYFGPGTRLTVT.

This clonotype came up many times. The chain uses TRBV24-1 and TRBJ2-7, with D possibly matching TRBD2 (5 bases). Trimming removed 6 bases from V and 2 bases from J, with 19 bases in between. This CDR3 has 16 residues. Germline assignment: CDR1 KGHDR and CDR2 SFDVKD. CDR3 sequence reads: CATSPKGEGIPYEQYF. CDR3 DNA: TGTGCCACCAGTCCGAAGGGAGAAGGGATCCCCTACGAGCAGTACTTC.

The rearrangement uses TRBV5-1 and TRBJ1-5, with D hard to call. CDR3 size: 15 residues. Germline V CDR1 and CDR2: SGHRS, YFSETQ. Trimming pared 0 bases from V and 6 bases from J, leaving 13 bases between. CDR3: CASSLGNSLSQPQHF. The CDR3 nucleotides are TGCGCCAGCAGCTTGGGGAACAGCCTCAGTCAGCCCCAGCATTTT.

CDR3 in amino acids: CASSQEWEGRGYTF. The CDR3 bases are TGTGCCAGCAGCCAAGAGTGGGAGGGAAGGGGCTACACCTTC. V usage is TRBV4-2 and J usage is TRBJ1-2, with D hard to call. Germline V lookup: CDR1 LGHNA, CDR2 YNFKEQ. Deletions cut 0 bases from V and 8 bases from J, with 13 bases between. This CDR3 contains 14 residues.

Comment on this clonotype: A read error is possible here, since a much larger clone lies one base away. This chain joins TRBV7-9 and TRBJ1-1; D may be TRBD1 (5 bases). CDR1 and CDR2 (germline): SEHNR, FQNEAQ (reference sequence). The CDR3 spans 14 residues. Here the CDR3 DNA reads TGTGCCAGCAGCCCAGGGACCTTGAACACTGAAGCTCTCTTT. It specifies CASSPGTLNTEALF.

The chain uses TRBV27 and TRBJ1-4; perhaps TRBD1 as D (5 bases). The V gene lost 7 bases and the J gene lost 7 bases, with 19 bases spanning the gap. CDR3 length equals 15 residues. Per germline, CDR1 MNHEY and CDR2 SMNVEV (reference sequence). CDR3 loop: CASTPRAGIIEKLFF. In nucleotides, the CDR3 is TGTGCCAGCACCCCGAGGGCAGGGATTATTGAAAAACTGTTTTTT.

The CDR3 DNA reads TGTGCCAGCAGTGAAAGTCGGCACAGCCAAGAGACCCAGTACTTC. It is translated as CASSESRHSQETQYF. This chain links TRBV2 with TRBJ2-5; D ambiguous. Deletions cut 2 bases from V and 1 base from J, with 11 bases between. CDR3 length: 15 residues. Germline V lookup: CDR1 SNHLY, CDR2 FYNNEI.

V and J are TRBV10-3 and TRBJ2-7; maybe TRBD1 (5 bases). The CDR3 contains 16 residues. Germline V gene lookup returns CDR1 ENHRY and CDR2 SYGVKD. The V end lost 2 bases, the J end lost 4 bases, and 18 bases lay between the germline ends. CDR3 amino acids: CAISEQGQGRPYEQYF. The DNA of the CDR3 is TGTGCCATCAGTGAGCAAGGGCAGGGAAGGCCTTACGAGCAGTACTTC.

This clonotype was counted at least ten times. The CDR3 spells CASNWGTGVDTEAFF. The CDR3 coding sequence is TGCGCCAGCAACTGGGGGACAGGGGTAGACACTGAAGCTTTCTTT. The V call is TRBV5-1, the J call TRBJ1-1; TRBD1 agrees at 10 bases. Per germline, CDR1 SGHRS and CDR2 YFSETQ. This CDR3 is built from 15 residues. With 6 bases clipped from V and 3 bases from J, the junction kept 8 bases outside the gene matches.

J is TRBJ2-5 and V is TRBV19, with D possibly TRBD2 on 5 matching bases. Germline CDR1 reads LNHDA; CDR2 reads SQIVND (reference sequence). The CDR3 sequence is 14 residues long. Trimming shortened V by 5 bases and J by 1 base, and 11 bases separated the two germline ends. CDR3: CASSPRGFQETQYF. The CDR3 region has the DNA TGTGCCAGTAGTCCCCGGGGATTCCAAGAGACCCAGTACTTC.

This clonotype was seen only a few times. The chain joins TRBV24-1 to TRBJ1-5; unclear D gene. CDR1 and CDR2 (germline): KGHDR, SFDVKD. The CDR3 runs to 12 residues. Deletions cut 6 bases from V and 9 bases from J, with 11 bases between. The CDR3 nucleotides read TGTGCCACCAGTTATGGGGTTGGGCCCCAGCATTTT. Translated, it gives CATSYGVGPQHF.

The chain is built from TRBV10-1 and TRBJ1-4, with TRBD1 matching over 10 bases. The CDR3 totals 15 residues. Germline V CDR1 and CDR2: WNHNN, SYGVQD (reference sequence). The junction had 9 bases not matched to a gene; V was cut back by 8 bases and J by 6 bases. This CDR3 reads CASLVGQGRDEKLFF. In nucleotides, the CDR3 is TGCGCCAGCCTCGTGGGACAGGGGAGGGATGAAAAACTGTTTTTT.